These 25 T cell receptor beta chains came from one sample sequenced in a study of response to subunit inactivated influenza vaccine. MiXCR was run by TCRdb on the RT-PCR reads, yielding one entry per CDR3 protein. The data hold about 190,000 distinct CDR3 sequences, with about 15% observed a single time. The starting material was CD8+ T cells sorted from PBMCs, obtained more than 4 days after vaccination. Receptors originate from a man aged 50-60 years who received an inactivated influenza vaccine.

This rearrangement joins TRBV3-1 to TRBJ2-7; D not resolved. The ends were cut back, 0 bases at V and 4 bases at J, with 13 bases in the middle. CDR3 length equals 15 residues. Germline CDR1 reads LGHDT; CDR2 reads YNNKEL (reference sequence). CDR3 DNA sequence: TGTGCCAGCAGCCAAGATCACGAAGTTTTTTACGAGCAGTACTTC. Translation gives CASSQDHEVFYEQYF.

The chain is built from TRBV13 and TRBJ2-3, with D perhaps matching TRBD2 (5 bases). Germline V gene lookup returns CDR1 PRHDT and CDR2 FYEKMQ (reference sequence). V gave up 5 bases and J gave up 5 bases, with 14 bases separating them. The CDR3 is 14 amino acids. CDR3 nucleotide sequence: TGTGCCAGCAGCGGCGATCTCGCGGGAGATACGCAGTATTTT. Translating it yields CASSGDLAGDTQYF.

This clonotype showed up just a few times. V and J are TRBV7-9 and TRBJ2-5; D ambiguous. With 1 base removed from V and 5 bases from J, the gap between germline ends came to 14 bases. The germline gives CDR1 SEHNR, CDR2 FQNEAQ (reference sequence). The CDR3 runs to 15 residues. The CDR3 nucleotides read TGTGCCAGCAGCTTAGTTCGTCGGGCTGGGGAGACCCAGTACTTC. This translates into CASSLVRRAGETQYF.

The V and J genes are TRBV29-1 and TRBJ2-1, with 8 bases matching TRBD2. The CDR3 consists of 14 residues. The V segment lost 2 bases and the J segment 7 bases; nucleotides outside the gene matches: 7. Germline V gene lookup returns CDR1 SQVTM and CDR2 ANQGSEA. CDR3 DNA: TGCAGCGTTGAATTGCGGGGGGCATGGAATGAGCAGTTCTTC. This translates into CSVELRGAWNEQFF.

This clonotype has at least ten counts. This chain links TRBV29-1 with TRBJ2-3, with 7 nucleotides matching TRBD2. This CDR3 region has 15 residues. Trimming took 3 bases from V and 4 from J; bases not matched to a gene: 10. Germline loops: CDR1 SQVTM, CDR2 ANQGSEA. CDR3 DNA sequence: TGCAGCGTTGATTTGGGGCGGGAGTGGCCAGATACGCAGTATTTT. Protein: CSVDLGREWPDTQYF.

This clonotype was counted a single time. A clone one base away is much larger, so this may be a read error. The V call is TRBV28, the J call TRBJ2-2, with TRBD1 matching 12 bases. CDR1 and CDR2 from the germline V gene are MDHEN and SYDVKM. CDR3 length: 23 residues. Here the CDR3 reads CASSLYGFPRDRGRDANTVELFF. Written as DNA, the CDR3 is TGTGCCAGCAGTTTATATGGTTTTCCCCGGGACAGGGGGCGCGACGCGAACACCGTGGAGCTGTTTTTT.

This clonotype has just a few counts. The CDR3 DNA reads TGCAGTGCCGAGGAACAAGACTCTGGAAACACCATATATTTT. This gives the protein CSAEEQDSGNTIYF. This chain joins TRBV20-1 and TRBJ1-3; no definite D call. The V gene lost 6 bases and the J gene lost 0 bases, with 12 bases spanning the gap. Germline V gene lookup returns CDR1 DFQATT and CDR2 SNEGSKA (reference sequence). This CDR3 is built from 14 residues.

V is TRBV30 and J is TRBJ2-1; 8 bases are a match to TRBD2. CDR1 is GTSNPN and CDR2 is SVGIG in the germline V gene (reference sequence). CDR3 length: 15 amino acids. V dropped 2 bases and J dropped 4; count of bases not matched to a gene: 7. The CDR3 protein is CAWSFGTRSYNEQFF. The CDR3 DNA reads as TGTGCCTGGAGTTTCGGGACTAGGTCTTACAATGAGCAGTTCTTC. Supplemented by reference TRBV30 and TRBJ2-1, the full variable domain reads SQTIHQWPATLVQPVGSPLSLECTVEGTSNPNLYWYRQAAGRGLQLLFYSVGIGQISSEVPQNLSASRPQDRQFILSSKKLLLSDSGFYLCAWSFGTRSYNEQFFGPGTRLTVL.

This clonotype was seen repeatedly, ten times or more. The V call is TRBV6-5, the J call TRBJ2-3; no clear D. There are 14 residues in the CDR3. Trimming removed 2 bases at V and 0 bases at J, with 6 bases between. Germline values: CDR1 MNHEY, CDR2 SVGAGI. The CDR3 protein is CASSYSPSTDTQYF. CDR3 nucleotides: TGTGCCAGCAGTTACAGCCCAAGCACAGATACGCAGTATTTT.

The sample holds a few counts of this clonotype. The chain employs TRBV4-2 and TRBJ1-4; no definite D call. The CDR3 has 13 amino acids. V lost 0 bases, J lost 3 bases, and 2 bases lay in between. Per germline, CDR1 LGHNA and CDR2 YNFKEQ. CDR3: CASSQDPNEKLFF. The CDR3 nucleotides are TGTGCCAGCAGCCAAGATCCTAATGAAAAACTGTTTTTT.

This clonotype was seen only a few times. The chain joins TRBV29-1 to TRBJ2-5, with 7 bases matching TRBD2. This CDR3 spans 15 amino acids. Germline V CDR1 and CDR2: SQVTM, ANQGSEA. V shed 2 bases and J 1 base; nucleotides not matched to a gene: 7. CDR3 sequence reads: CSVEWLAETQETQYF. The CDR3 DNA is TGCAGCGTTGAATGGCTAGCGGAGACCCAAGAGACCCAGTACTTC.

Only a few counts were recorded for this clonotype. The chain links TRBV28 to TRBJ2-3; 7 bases are shared with TRBD1. Germline assignment: CDR1 MDHEN and CDR2 SYDVKM. The CDR3 is made up of 15 amino acids. V lost 6 bases, J lost 3 bases, and 9 bases stayed unmatched. CDR3 protein: CASRRQGGYTDTQYF. The CDR3 DNA sequence: TGTGCCAGCAGACGACAGGGTGGATATACAGATACGCAGTATTTT.

This clonotype has just a few counts. The V gene is TRBV6-5, the J gene TRBJ2-1; D unresolved. The V end lost 0 bases, the J end lost 0 bases, and 15 bases lay between the germline ends. The CDR3 runs 18 residues. The germline gives CDR1 MNHEY, CDR2 SVGAGI. Written as DNA, the CDR3 is TGTGCCAGCAGTTACTCGAAAAATCGACCTAGCTCCTACAATGAGCAGTTCTTC. This codes for CASSYSKNRPSSYNEQFF.

The rearrangement joins TRBV9 to TRBJ2-2, with 9 bases identical to TRBD2. V trimming: 0 bases; J trimming: 1 base; junction bases outside the gene matches: 7. Germline V lookup: CDR1 SGDLS, CDR2 YYNGEE. The CDR3 consists of 18 residues. The CDR3 DNA reads as TGTGCCAGCAGCGTAGATCTAGCGGGGACTCTGAACACCGGGGAGCTGTTTTTT. It translates to CASSVDLAGTLNTGELFF.

For the CDR3, the DNA is TGCGCCAGCAGCCAAGATTCGCGGGCATACAATGAGCAGTTCTTC. Its translation is CASSQDSRAYNEQFF. The chain couples TRBV4-3 to TRBJ2-1; tentative D call: TRBD2 (5 bases). The V and J ends lost 0 bases and 4 bases respectively, with 10 bases between them. The CDR3 loop spans 15 amino acids. Germline V gene data show CDR1 as LGHNA and CDR2 as YSLEER.

This sequence joins TRBV6-6 and TRBJ1-5; D ambiguous. CDR1 and CDR2 from the germline V gene are MNHNY and SVGAGI (reference sequence). Trimming left V 0 bases short and J 6 bases short, with 3 bases between. The CDR3 is 12 amino acids. The chain's CDR3 is CASSYSIQPQHF. Here the CDR3 DNA reads TGTGCCAGCAGTTACTCGATTCAGCCCCAGCATTTT.

The chain uses TRBV7-8 and TRBJ1-1; TRBD1 aligns across 11 bases. J gave up 4 bases and V 4 bases, and 2 bases lay outside the gene matches. Per germline, CDR1 SGHVS and CDR2 FQNEAQ. The CDR3 has 14 amino acids. CDR3 in amino acids: CASSSGQGVTEAFF. CDR3 in DNA: TGTGCCAGCAGCTCGGGACAGGGGGTCACTGAAGCTTTCTTT. Looking up the rest from reference TRBV7-8 and TRBJ1-1 gives the full variable domain: GAGVSQSPRYKVAKRGQDVALRCDPISGHVSLFWYQQALGQGPEFLTYFQNEAQLDKSGLPSDRFFAERPEGSVSTLKIQRTQQEDSAVYLCASSSGQGVTEAFFGQGTRLTVV.

The chain uses TRBV6-1 and TRBJ2-3, with 9 bases matching TRBD1. In germline, CDR1 is MNHNS, CDR2 SASEGT. The CDR3 has 15 residues. The V and J ends lost 6 bases and 4 bases, in that order; junction bases with no gene match: 8. The CDR3 is CASSASGTGSDTQYF. Here the CDR3 DNA reads TGTGCCAGCAGCGCCTCCGGGACAGGGTCAGATACGCAGTATTTT.

This CDR3 is CSARPRASGVYNEQFF. The CDR3 DNA follows: TGCAGTGCTAGACCCCGGGCTAGCGGGGTCTACAATGAGCAGTTCTTC. The J gene is TRBJ2-1, the V gene TRBV20-1; 9 bases fit TRBD2. V shed 2 bases and J 3 bases; nucleotides not matched to a gene: 8. This CDR3 contains 16 residues. Germline V gives CDR1 DFQATT, CDR2 SNEGSKA (reference sequence).

With regard to this clonotype: One end of the junction varies from germline; a read error may be responsible. The chain joins TRBV6-2 or TRBV6-3 to TRBJ1-5; the D is unclear. The CDR3 contains 14 residues. Looked up from germline, CDR1 is MNHEY and CDR2 is SVGEGT. CDR3 loop: CASGYSSAYQPQHF. As DNA, the CDR3 is TGTGCCAGCGGTTACTCGTCAGCCTATCAGCCCCAGCATTTT.

This clonotype was seen a few times. The chain carries TRBV15 and TRBJ2-4; 10 bases are shared with TRBD2. In germline, CDR1 is LNHNV, CDR2 YYDKDF (reference sequence). V dropped 0 bases and J dropped 7; count of bases not matched to a gene: 9. The CDR3 contains 17 residues. CDR3 coding DNA: TGTGCCACCAGCAGAGAAAGGTGGCTAGCGGGAGAGAACATTCAGTACTTC. Protein product: CATSRERWLAGENIQYF. Drawing the rest from reference TRBV15 and TRBJ2-4, the complete variable domain is DAMVIQNPRYQVTQFGKPVTLSCSQTLNHNVMYWYQQKSSQAPKLLFHYYDKDFNNEADTPDNFQSRRPNTSFCFLDIRSPGLGDTAMYLCATSRERWLAGENIQYFGAGTRLSVL.

The sample holds many counts of this clonotype. The V gene is TRBV9, the J gene TRBJ1-1; D is unresolved. The CDR3 has 12 residues. V was shortened by 5 bases and J by 1 base, with 6 bases between the two germline ends. Looked up from germline, CDR1 is SGDLS and CDR2 is YYNGEE. The CDR3 sequence: CASRDPNTEAFF. CDR3 bases: TGTGCCAGCAGGGACCCGAACACTGAAGCTTTCTTT.

The V and J genes are TRBV6-2 or TRBV6-3 and TRBJ2-3; unclear D gene. The germline V gene has CDR1 MNHEY and CDR2 SVGEGT. V dropped 2 bases and J dropped 4 bases, with 10 bases sitting between them. This CDR3 contains 14 residues. The CDR3 sequence: CASSYLRLADTQYF. CDR3 bases: TGTGCCAGCAGTTACCTCCGATTGGCAGATACGCAGTATTTT.

This clonotype was seen more than once but under ten times. This chain uses TRBV7-9 with TRBJ2-1, with TRBD2 identical over 9 bases. With V trimmed by 11 bases and J by 1 base, 6 bases remained unmatched. The CDR3 has 14 residues. The germline V gene encodes CDR1 SEHNR and CDR2 FQNEAQ (reference sequence). The CDR3 DNA is TGTGCCTTCGTAGCGGGAGAGTCCTACAATGAGCAGTTCTTC. Translated, it gives CAFVAGESYNEQFF.

This clonotype was seen a handful of times. The J gene is TRBJ2-1, the V gene TRBV5-6; 8 nucleotides agree with TRBD2. This CDR3 comprises 15 residues. CDR1 is SGHDT and CDR2 is YYEEEE in the germline V gene. The J segment lost 2 bases and the V segment lost 3 bases, leaving 4 bases of the junction unmatched. CDR3 sequence: CASSSGTRPYNEQFF. CDR3 in DNA: TGTGCCAGCAGCTCAGGGACTAGGCCCTACAATGAGCAGTTCTTC.